This T cell receptor (beta chain) was sequenced during a study of shared clonotypes between healthy human individuals. Clones were sequenced by immunoSEQ multiplex PCR, and TCRdb holds only the in-frame ones, with some missing. The repertoire holds around 2.5 million clones, with approximately 93% as singletons. J was trimmed by 0 bases and V by 5 bases; bases with no gene match: 9. Germline loops: CDR1 PRHDT, CDR2 FYEKMQ (reference sequence). The CDR3 is made up of 17 amino acids. The chain employs TRBV13 and TRBJ2-1; the match to TRBD2 covers 8 bases. This receptor was taken from a man aged 18 to 30 in good health. Some clones in this sample may be carry-over from other donors' samples. Source material: naive CD4+ T cells from PBMCs. Subset reported: CD45RA+ positively selected. The DNA of the CDR3 is TGTGCCAGCAGCCCCGGGGGGGGCAAGGGCTCCTACAATGAGCAGTTCTTC. This gives the protein CASSPGGGKGSYNEQFF. Full variable domain (outside the CDR3, taken from reference TRBV13 and TRBJ2-1): AAGVIQSPRHLIKEKRETATLKCYPIPRHDTVYWYQQGPGQDPQFLISFYEKMQSDKGSIPDRFSAQQFSDYHSELNMSSLELGDSALYFCASSPGGGKGSYNEQFFGPGTRLTVL.